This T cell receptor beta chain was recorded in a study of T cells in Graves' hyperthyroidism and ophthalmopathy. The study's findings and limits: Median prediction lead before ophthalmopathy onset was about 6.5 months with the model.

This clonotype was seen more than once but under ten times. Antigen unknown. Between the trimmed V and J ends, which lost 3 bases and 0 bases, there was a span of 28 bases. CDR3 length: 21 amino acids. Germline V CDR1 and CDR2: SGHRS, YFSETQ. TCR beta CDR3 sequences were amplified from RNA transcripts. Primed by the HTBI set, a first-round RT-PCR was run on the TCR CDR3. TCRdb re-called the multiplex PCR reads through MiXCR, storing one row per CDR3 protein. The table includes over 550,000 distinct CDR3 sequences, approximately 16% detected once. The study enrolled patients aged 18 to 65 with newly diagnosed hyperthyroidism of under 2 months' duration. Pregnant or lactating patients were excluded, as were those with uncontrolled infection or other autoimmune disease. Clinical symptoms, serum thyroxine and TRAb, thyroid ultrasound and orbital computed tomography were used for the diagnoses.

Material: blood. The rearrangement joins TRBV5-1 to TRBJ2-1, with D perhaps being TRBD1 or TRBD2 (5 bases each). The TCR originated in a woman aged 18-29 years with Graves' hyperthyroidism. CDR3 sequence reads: CASSYNPIDPYRDVSYNEQFF. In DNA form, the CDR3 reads TGCGCCAGCAGCTATAATCCAATAGACCCTTACCGGGACGTCTCCTACAATGAGCAGTTCTTC.